This T cell receptor beta chain was recovered during a study of cytomegalovirus exposure and HLA in healthy donors. Study information: A prior study identified 117 million unique TCR beta sequences from 180 million or so T cells. Study-level points and caveats: Clonal expansion, a later analysis showed, was greater in HLA-associated TCR beta chains than in equally common others. Being indistinguishable, some V segments were excluded, TRBV6-2 and TRBV6-3 among them. Fewer N-insertions (relative to the roughly 670-donor mean) were reportedly seen in an Asian-associated ancestry cluster in a later analysis.

A remark on this clone: Antigen specificity is unknown.

Trimming took 6 bases from V and 3 from J, leaving 13 bases between them. The CDR3 has 13 amino acids. In germline, CDR1 is SGHRS, CDR2 YFSETQ. This PCR relied on a set of 60 Vbeta primers and 13 Jbeta primers. Assay used: immunoSEQ multiplex PCR; TCRdb lists only in-frame clones, some missing. In the table there are about 120,000 clones, roughly 80% of which are singletons. Sequenced sample: PBMCs. This clonotype originated in a man aged 50-59 years in good health and CMV-seropositive. The chain combines TRBV5-1 with TRBJ2-7; D perhaps matches TRBD1 (6 bases). In DNA, the CDR3 is TGCGCCAGCAAAAAGGACAGCCTCTACGAGCAGTACTTC. The encoded protein is CASKKDSLYEQYF.